The 18 T cell receptor beta chains below all came from one sample that was sequenced in a study of T-cell memory formation after mild COVID-19. TCRdb independently ran MiXCR on the 5' RACE reads; one entry per CDR3 protein. Seen here are 300,000 to 400,000 distinct CDR3 sequences, over 20% observed once, and the top ten hold roughly an eighth. Sequenced sample: PBMCs or a T cell subset sorted from them (not recorded which). The receptor set was obtained from an adult woman who had mild COVID-19 (a few samples of this study predate the infection). Cell type and time point are not known.

This clonotype was seen more than once but under ten times. The CDR3 DNA is TGTGCCAGCAGCTTTGTCGGGGGGAGGGACCGAAATCAGCCCCAGCATTTT. This translates into CASSFVGGRDRNQPQHF. The rearrangement joins TRBV12-1 to TRBJ1-5. TRBV12-1 is classified as a pseudogene. The CDR3 extends over 17 amino acids.

As DNA, the CDR3 is TGTGCCAGCAGCCACCCGTCCGGGACTAGCGGCCTATACAATGAGCAGTTCTTC. Its translation: CASSHPSGTSGLYNEQFF. The rearrangement joins TRBV3-1 to TRBJ2-1; 11 bases fit TRBD2. J lost 4 bases, V lost 3 bases, and 11 bases had no gene match. The germline gives CDR1 LGHDT, CDR2 YNNKEL (reference sequence). The CDR3 is 18 residues long.

V usage is TRBV6-2 or TRBV6-3 and J usage is TRBJ1-1; no clear D. Germline V gives CDR1 MNHEY, CDR2 SVGEGT. The CDR3 runs to 16 residues. Trimming pared 0 bases from V and 4 bases from J, leaving 15 bases between. In nucleotides, the CDR3 is TGTGCCAGCAGTTACTCTGAACGGGTCCTTGGCACTGAAGCTTTCTTT. Encoded protein: CASSYSERVLGTEAFF.

This clonotype showed up just a few times. J is TRBJ2-3 and V is TRBV7-3, with D possibly TRBD2 on 7 matching bases. CDR1 is SGHTA, CDR2 FQGTGA, per germline. V shed 2 bases and J shed 3 bases, with 18 bases lying between them. There are 17 residues in the CDR3. The CDR3: CASSLDFGGLGTDTQYF. DNA for the CDR3: TGTGCCAGCAGCTTAGACTTCGGGGGGCTAGGGACAGATACGCAGTATTTT.

This clonotype was detected a few times. V gene TRBV5-6 combines with J gene TRBJ2-7; weak D call: TRBD2 (5 bases). Per germline, CDR1 SGHDT and CDR2 YYEEEE. The V and J ends lost 4 bases and 2 bases respectively, with 13 bases between them. CDR3 length: 14 amino acids. The DNA for the CDR3 is TGTGCCAGCAGCCCCCGGACTCAGGCCTACGAGCAGTACTTC. Translating it yields CASSPRTQAYEQYF. Full variable domain (remainder filled in from reference TRBV5-6 and TRBJ2-7): DAGVTQSPTHLIKTRGQQVTLRCSPKSGHDTVSWYQQALGQGPQFIFQYYEEEERQRGNFPDRFSGHQFPNYSSELNVNALLLGDSALYLCASSPRTQAYEQYFGPGTRLTVT.

This clonotype was observed a handful of times. The rearrangement joins TRBV12-3 or TRBV12-4 to TRBJ2-5; tentatively, D is TRBD1 (6 bases). V shed 6 bases and J shed 4 bases, with 12 bases lying between them. This CDR3 has 13 amino acids. The CDR3 DNA is TGTGCCAGCAGCGCGGGCAGGGGAGAGACCCAGTACTTC. Its protein is CASSAGRGETQYF.

This clonotype was detected only a few times. The chain uses TRBV29-1 and TRBJ2-5; D perhaps matches TRBD1 (6 bases). Per germline, CDR1 SQVTM and CDR2 ANQGSEA. The V gene lost 7 bases and the J gene lost 0 bases, with 12 bases spanning the gap. This CDR3 contains 13 residues. CDR3 amino acids: CSGLDRHQETQYF. CDR3 DNA: TGCAGCGGCCTGGACAGACACCAAGAGACCCAGTACTTC.

This sequence joins TRBV14 and TRBJ2-5, with 7 bases lining up with TRBD2. The V gene's germline CDR1 is SGHDN and CDR2 FVKESK. V lost 0 bases and J lost 5; bases outside the gene matches: 9. CDR3 size: 16 residues. CDR3 sequence reads: CASSQESGLLHETQYF. The CDR3 coding sequence is TGTGCCAGCAGCCAAGAATCGGGACTATTGCACGAGACCCAGTACTTC. Full variable domain (remainder filled in from reference TRBV14 and TRBJ2-5): EAGVTQFPSHSVIEKGQTVTLRCDPISGHDNLYWYRRVMGKEIKFLLHFVKESKQDESGMPNNRFLAERTGGTYSTLKVQPAELEDSGVYFCASSQESGLLHETQYFGPGTRLLVL.

This chain links TRBV25-1 with TRBJ1-2, with D maybe TRBD1 (5 bases). Trimming removed 0 bases at V and 4 bases at J, with 21 bases between. The CDR3 extends over 18 amino acids. Germline assignment: CDR1 MGHDK and CDR2 SYGVNS. Here the CDR3 reads CASSEYQGGEAGIYGYTF. The CDR3 DNA follows: TGTGCCAGCAGTGAATATCAGGGAGGCGAGGCGGGAATCTATGGCTACACCTTC.

This clonotype was counted a few times. The chain recombines TRBV7-9 with TRBJ1-5; maybe TRBD1 (5 bases). CDR1 and CDR2 from the germline V gene are SEHNR and FQNEAQ (reference sequence). The CDR3 is 15 residues long. V lost 5 bases, J lost 1 base, and 12 bases lay in between. CDR3 in amino acids: CASSTTQGSNQPQHF. In DNA form, the CDR3 reads TGTGCCAGCAGCACCACCCAGGGAAGCAATCAGCCCCAGCATTTT.

This clonotype was counted a few times. The chain uses TRBV9 and TRBJ2-1; 10 bases map to TRBD2. Germline assignment: CDR1 SGDLS and CDR2 YYNGEE. J lost 5 bases, V lost 6 bases, and 11 bases had no gene match. This CDR3 is 16 amino acids long. DNA for the CDR3: TGTGCCAGCACCTCATTAGCGGGAGGTTTGGACAATGAGCAGTTCTTC. This translates into CASTSLAGGLDNEQFF. Combining the CDR3 with reference TRBV9 and TRBJ2-1 gives the whole variable domain DSGVTQTPKHLITATGQRVTLRCSPRSGDLSVYWYQQSLDQGLQFLIQYYNGEERAKGNILERFSAQQFPDLHSELNLSSLELGDSALYFCASTSLAGGLDNEQFFGPGTRLTVL.

The rearrangement joins TRBV6-1 to TRBJ2-2; no clear D. V dropped 6 bases and J dropped 1 base, with 12 bases sitting between them. This CDR3 comprises 15 residues. CDR1 and CDR2 from the germline V gene are MNHNS and SASEGT. The CDR3 loop is CASSQGTGNTGELFF. The CDR3 nucleotides are TGTGCCAGCAGCCAAGGAACGGGGAACACCGGGGAGCTGTTTTTT.

The chain's CDR3 is CASSLATSYYEQFF. CDR3 sequence (DNA): TGTGCCAGCAGCTTAGCGACTAGCTATTATGAGCAGTTCTTC. The chain combines TRBV7-2 with TRBJ2-1, with 7 bases aligning to TRBD2. Germline CDR1 and CDR2: SGHTA and FQGNSA. J gave up 8 bases and V 0 bases, and 4 bases lay outside the gene matches. The CDR3 contains 14 residues.

The chain is built from TRBV7-9 and TRBJ2-5, with a possible D match to TRBD2 (5 bases). This CDR3 contains 14 residues. Germline loops: CDR1 SEHNR, CDR2 FQNEAQ (reference sequence). The V gene lost 3 bases and the J gene lost 0 bases, with 8 bases spanning the gap. This CDR3 is CASSLVDYQETQYF. The CDR3 DNA reads TGTGCCAGCAGCTTGGTGGACTACCAAGAGACCCAGTACTTC.

The J gene is TRBJ1-2, the V gene TRBV30; the match to TRBD1 covers 7 bases. V was pared by 3 bases and J by 4 bases, with 5 bases of the junction left unmatched. The germline V gene encodes CDR1 GTSNPN and CDR2 SVGIG (reference sequence). CDR3 length: 13 residues. DNA for the CDR3: TGTGCCTGGAGCAGGGGACAGCTCTATGGCTACACCTTC. Translating it yields CAWSRGQLYGYTF.

The chain recombines TRBV20-1 with TRBJ2-7; TRBD2 matches at 9 bases. The CDR3 sequence is 13 residues long. The V gene end was trimmed by 5 bases and the J gene end by 9 bases; junction bases not matched to a gene: 11. Germline loops: CDR1 DFQATT, CDR2 SNEGSKA (reference sequence). CDR3 sequence: CSAFLSGGPSQYF. CDR3 DNA sequence: TGCAGTGCTTTCCTTAGCGGGGGCCCCTCGCAGTACTTC.

The V call is TRBV12-3 or TRBV12-4, the J call TRBJ2-7; D is possibly TRBD2 (6 bases). This CDR3 is built from 13 residues. Deletions cut 3 bases from V and 3 bases from J, with 9 bases between. For the CDR3, the DNA is TGTGCCAGCAGTTTGGAGGGAAACTACGAGCAGTACTTC. Its translation is CASSLEGNYEQYF.

The chain recombines TRBV5-1 with TRBJ1-5; D ambiguous. The CDR3 consists of 13 residues. V was clipped by 5 bases and J by 9 bases, with 15 bases between them. CDR1 SGHRS and CDR2 YFSETQ come from the germline V gene. This CDR3 reads CASSPEHSGPQHF. As DNA, the CDR3 is TGCGCCAGCAGTCCCGAGCACTCCGGGCCCCAGCATTTT.